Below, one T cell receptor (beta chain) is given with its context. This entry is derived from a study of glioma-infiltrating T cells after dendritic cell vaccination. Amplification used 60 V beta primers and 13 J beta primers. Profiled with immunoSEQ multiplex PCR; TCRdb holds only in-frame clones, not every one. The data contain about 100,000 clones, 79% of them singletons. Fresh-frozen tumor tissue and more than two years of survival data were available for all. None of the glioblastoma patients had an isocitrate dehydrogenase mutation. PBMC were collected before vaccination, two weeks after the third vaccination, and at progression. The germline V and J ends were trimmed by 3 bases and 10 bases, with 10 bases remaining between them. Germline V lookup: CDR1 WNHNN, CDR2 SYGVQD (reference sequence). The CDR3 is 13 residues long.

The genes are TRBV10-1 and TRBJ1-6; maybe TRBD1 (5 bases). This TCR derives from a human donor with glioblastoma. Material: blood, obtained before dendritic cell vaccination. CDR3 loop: CASSEGAYSPLHF. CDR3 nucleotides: TGCGCCAGCAGTGAAGGGGCATACTCACCCCTCCACTTT.